This T cell receptor beta chain was sequenced in a study of cytomegalovirus exposure and HLA in healthy donors (dated by TCRdb to 2015 to 2018). Background for the entire study: An earlier analysis of approximately 640 of the donors reported about 250 Gb of sequence data and roughly 100 million unique TCR beta sequences from about 200 million T cells. An early release covering 500 to 750 HLA-typed donors comprised about 300 gigabases of sequencing data and tens of millions of unique TCR sequences. The genetic ancestry cluster associated with self-reported Caucasian donors included about 84% of the 300 to 450 genotyped donors. The aim of the study was to test whether cataloging public T cell receptors could identify signatures of past pathogen exposure. The T cell repertoires of 666 subjects were profiled by immunosequencing and related to cytomegalovirus serostatus. In addition to the first cohort of several hundred subjects, a separate validation cohort of approximately 130 different subjects was used. To predict cytomegalovirus infection status, the study combined high-throughput TCR immunosequencing, statistical association of individual TCRs with disease status, and machine learning. A later analysis re-analyzed previously published TCR beta repertoires from 666 donors and added high-resolution HLA genotyping to study TCR occurrence patterns. The later analysis used no new phenotypic data to find candidate immune exposures, relying instead on TCR beta sequences and their occurrence across donors. An earlier analysis of 587 of the donors used high-throughput TCR beta sequencing to judge whether each TCR beta V gene segment behaved as functional or pseudogenic. Donor age, sex, ethnicity and CMV serostatus were collected together with the repertoire data. Genome-wide SNP genotypes for about 55% of the roughly 670 donors were used in a later genetic analysis, which treated that subset as a discovery cohort. Every repertoire in the discovery cohort had been generated on one and the same sequencing platform. Both class I and class II loci were covered by HLA typing, at four-digit resolution. The number of typed donors differed by locus: about 629-640 for A, B, C, DRB1 and DQB1; approximately 530 for DQA1; 606 for DPA1; and around 470 for DPB1. About 5 DR-DQ haplotypes were handled as single units for association and clustering, since linkage in the cohort was strong. On average, roughly 240,000 unique TCR beta nucleotide sequences were sequenced per donor among some 430 genotyped donors of the cohort, with roughly 18% of those sequences being non-productive. The study at large found these results: Most TCR sequences were seen in very few donors, while some public TCRs were found in many individuals. Some IMGT-functional V segments, including TRBV6-2 and TRBV6-3, could not be told apart with the 87-base-pair reads, so those segments were excluded. Because HLA typing was missing for some donors at each locus, association tests included only the typed subset. The presence/absence analyses assumed that sequencing depth was roughly uniform across donors, and that assumption may not be true. Only TCR beta chains were sequenced in this cohort, and the absence of alpha or paired-chain data limited detectable features. A further reported finding was that TCR beta sequences accurately predicted the HLA-A and HLA-B alleles for most subjects in the first cohort. Assigning TCR associations to individual alleles was difficult when HLA alleles, especially DR and DQ, strongly co-occurred. Cytomegalovirus status was reported to be diagnosed by the classifier with high specificity and sensitivity in both the original and validation cohorts. V-gene and J-gene trimming of TCR beta chains was associated with a missense DCLRE1C variant in a later genetic analysis, and the association was replicated in an independent cohort. Broadly in line with IMGT annotations, most TCR beta V segments showed up in productive rearrangements about 87% or about 30% of the time in an earlier analysis of several hundred of the donors. A later analysis found that HLA-associated TCR beta chains were more clonally expanded and had lower generation probabilities than equally common non-associated chains. A later analysis reported that several top co-occurrence clusters appeared linked to parvovirus B19, influenza, CMV and Epstein-Barr virus. In the study, approximately 160 TCR beta chains were listed as associated with cytomegalovirus. A later analysis found that most CMV-associated TCR beta chains appeared HLA-restricted, with HLA associations seemingly driven largely by CMV exposure. Because counts were too low, 15 to 20 rarely observed V segments, including chromosome 9 orphons, were excluded from the earlier analysis of fewer than 650 of the donors. The sequencing pipeline was judged likely to have produced a cluster of highly shared sequence variants as a technical artifact. According to a later genetic analysis, donors in an Asian-associated ancestry cluster had fewer N-insertions in productive TCRs than the approximately 670-donor mean. A later analysis associated 16,951 TCR beta sequences with specific HLA alleles at a false discovery rate of 0.05. According to a later analysis, TCR association rates differed among HLA loci, with DRB1 alleles showing the most associated TCRs and HLA-C alleles showing the fewest. For the cohort, immune exposure information was limited to CMV serostatus. In vitro tests confirmed that three of the cytomegalovirus-associated TCR beta chains recognize cytomegalovirus antigens. Linkage disequilibrium might explain the correlated functional status among segregating V segments, but an unknown experimental factor could not be excluded. According to the authors, the approach could potentially be generalized to other disease states and immunological phenotypes.

The library was generated by the immunoSEQ multiplex PCR assay. For the multiplex PCR, a mixture combining 60 forward primers for TCR Vbeta segments and 13 reverse primers for TCR Jbeta segments was used. The CDR3 region of rearranged TCR beta genes was amplified from genomic DNA by a multiplex PCR assay. The Illumina HiSeq System was used to sequence the amplified TCR beta libraries as 87-base-pair reads. Per the authors' processing: A later analysis counted approximately 76 million unique TCR beta chains across the 666 repertoires, and roughly 10 million of these chains were shared by at least two donors. Raw reads were error-corrected and collapsed into unique sequences with a nearest-neighbor algorithm that merged closely related sequences to remove PCR and sequencing errors. Alignment of CDR3 sequences to IMGT reference sequences was used to assign V, D and J gene segments. Each retained sequence needed at least a six-nucleotide match to both a V gene segment and a J gene segment. A rearrangement was called productive if the CDR3 had no stop codons and remained in frame with V and J, and every other rearrangement was called non-productive. CDR3 was defined by IMGT convention, running from the second conserved V-encoded cysteine to the conserved J-encoded phenylalanine. Sequences without an unambiguous match to a single V gene segment were excluded from the earlier analysis of about 630 of the donors. An earlier analysis of 500 to 600 of the donors classified V segments as functional when productive rearrangements were above 56.7% and as segregating when the standard deviation between donors was above 5%. To diagnose cytomegalovirus status from the catalog of TCR beta chain sequences, a statistical classification framework was built. V and J gene assignment, in a later analysis, came from comparing TCR nucleotide sequences with IMGT/GENE-DB human TR gene sequences. The TCRdist pipeline was used in a later analysis to assign CDR3 sequences and most-parsimonious VDJ recombination scenarios. In a later analysis, every TCR beta chain was defined by the combination of its CDR3 amino acid sequence and its V-gene family, and reads without a unique V-gene family were dropped. A later analysis removed roughly 590 highly shared, low-generation-probability nucleotide sequences to deal with suspected cross-contamination and a sequencing artifact. For each public chain, a later analysis derived a clonal expansion index from normalized ranks of inferred template counts within each repertoire. Generation probabilities in a later analysis came from a VDJ recombination model fitted to out-of-frame rearrangements, and those results were checked against IGoR. In a later analysis, TCR-TCR, TCR-HLA and TCR-CMV co-occurrence was scored with hypergeometric tests, and a repertoire-size bias correction was applied to TCR pairs. False discovery rates were estimated in a later analysis by permuting HLA or CMV assignments 20 times. In a later analysis, co-occurring TCRs were grouped with DBSCAN, and TCRdist sequence similarity was added when clustering was performed within HLA-allele-positive subsets. Repertoires with fewer than 30,000 or more than 120,000 public chains were left out of co-occurrence clustering, as were several repertoires with anomalous nucleotide sharing. TCRdb limited this immuneACCESS table to in-frame rearrangements with V and J called. A share of clones is missing; checked studies link under half to unresolved V genes, and the rest is unexplained. The D gene and trimming were derived from the DNA, and the V and J assignments and clone size from that table. The sample table records 200,000 to 250,000 clones; approximately 90% of these occur just once. The ten largest make up roughly 1% of the sample.

The cohort was made up of approximately 670 healthy bone marrow donors. Cohort members were all nominally healthy when sampled, although unrecorded immune exposures were likely present. The donor tested CMV seronegative, placing the donor among the 350 to 400 seronegative members of the cohort. A peripheral blood sample was collected from each donor, and TCR beta sequencing was performed on peripheral blood mononuclear cells. Genomic DNA extraction from the blood cell samples was performed with the Qiagen DNeasy Blood Extraction Kit. Notes on this clone: The clone's antigen remains unknown. Per-base qualities were not stored, and no clone one base away is much larger.

V gives up 2 bases and J gives up 5 bases, and the segment between their germline ends measures 9 bases. Based on the germline V gene (reference sequence), the CDR1 and CDR2 sequences are SEHNR and FQNEAQ. The CDR3, cysteine through phenylalanine, is 13 amino acids long. This entry keeps only the CDR3 DNA: 39 bases, framed from base 1. Rearrangement joined TRBV7-9 to TRBJ2-5; the D segment cannot be called with confidence. Sequenced sample: PBMCs. The source is a woman under 30 in good health and CMV-seronegative. DNA sequence: TGTGCCAGCAGCTTATCCCTAGTTGAGACCCAGTACTTC. Translated, this gives CASSLSLVETQYF.